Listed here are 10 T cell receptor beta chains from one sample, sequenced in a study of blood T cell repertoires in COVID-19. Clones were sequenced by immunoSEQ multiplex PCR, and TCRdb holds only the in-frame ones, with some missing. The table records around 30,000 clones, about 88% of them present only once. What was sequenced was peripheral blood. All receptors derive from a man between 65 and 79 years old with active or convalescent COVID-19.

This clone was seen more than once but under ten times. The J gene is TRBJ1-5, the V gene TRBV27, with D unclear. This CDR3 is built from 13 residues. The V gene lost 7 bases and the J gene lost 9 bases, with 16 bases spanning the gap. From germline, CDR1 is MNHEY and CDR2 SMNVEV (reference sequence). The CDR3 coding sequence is TGTGCCAGCATTCGGACTGTTCGTGGGCCCCAGCATTTT. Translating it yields CASIRTVRGPQHF.

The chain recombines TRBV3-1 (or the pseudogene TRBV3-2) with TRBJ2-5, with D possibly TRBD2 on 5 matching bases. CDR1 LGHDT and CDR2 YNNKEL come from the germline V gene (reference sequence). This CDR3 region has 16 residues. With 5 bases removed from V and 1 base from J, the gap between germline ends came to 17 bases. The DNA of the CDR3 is TGTGCCAGCAGCGCAAACGTCGGACTTATCCAAGAGACCCAGTACTTC. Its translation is CASSANVGLIQETQYF.

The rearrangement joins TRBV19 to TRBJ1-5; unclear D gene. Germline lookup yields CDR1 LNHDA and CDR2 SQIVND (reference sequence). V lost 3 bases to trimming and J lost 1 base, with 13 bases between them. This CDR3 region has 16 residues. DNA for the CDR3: TGTGCCAGTAGTATGGATCCGGGTTCCAGCAATCAGCCCCAGCATTTT. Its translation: CASSMDPGSSNQPQHF. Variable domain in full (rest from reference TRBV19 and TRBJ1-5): DGGITQSPKYLFRKEGQNVTLSCEQNLNHDAMYWYRQDPGQGLRLIYYSQIVNDFQKGDIAEGYSVSREKKESFPLTVTSAQKNPTAFYLCASSMDPGSSNQPQHFGDGTRLSIL.

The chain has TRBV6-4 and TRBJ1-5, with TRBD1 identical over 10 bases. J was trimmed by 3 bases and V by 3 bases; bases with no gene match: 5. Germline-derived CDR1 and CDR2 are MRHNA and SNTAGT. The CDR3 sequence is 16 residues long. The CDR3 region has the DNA TGTGCCAGCAGTGAGGGACAGGGGCCTTTCAATCAGCCCCAGCATTTT. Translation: CASSEGQGPFNQPQHF.

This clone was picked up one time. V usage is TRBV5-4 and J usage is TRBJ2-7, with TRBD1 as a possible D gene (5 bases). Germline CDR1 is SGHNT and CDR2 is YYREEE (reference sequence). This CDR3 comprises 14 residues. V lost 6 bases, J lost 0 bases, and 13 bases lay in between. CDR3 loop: CASKRADSSYEQYV. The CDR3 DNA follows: TGTGCCAGCAAAAGGGCTGACAGCTCCTACGAGCAGTACGTC.

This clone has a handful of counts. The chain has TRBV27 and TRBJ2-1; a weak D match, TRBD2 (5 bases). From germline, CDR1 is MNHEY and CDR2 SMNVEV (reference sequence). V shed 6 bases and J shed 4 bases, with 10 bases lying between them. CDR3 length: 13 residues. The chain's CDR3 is CASSPTSYNEQFF. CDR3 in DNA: TGTGCCAGCAGCCCAACTAGTTACAATGAGCAGTTCTTC.

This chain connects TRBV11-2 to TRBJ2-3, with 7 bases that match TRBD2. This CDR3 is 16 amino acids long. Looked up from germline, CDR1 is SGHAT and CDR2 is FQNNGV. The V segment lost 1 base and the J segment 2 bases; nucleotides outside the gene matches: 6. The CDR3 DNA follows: TGTGCCAGCAGCTTAGGCACTAGCGAGTACACAGATACGCAGTATTTT. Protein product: CASSLGTSEYTDTQYF.

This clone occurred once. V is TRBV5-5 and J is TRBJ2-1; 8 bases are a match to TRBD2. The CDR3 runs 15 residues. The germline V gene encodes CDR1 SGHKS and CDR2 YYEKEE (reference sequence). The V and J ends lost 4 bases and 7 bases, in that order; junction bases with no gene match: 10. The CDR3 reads CASSVGSGSLNEQFF. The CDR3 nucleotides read TGTGCCAGCAGCGTGGGGAGCGGGAGCTTGAATGAGCAGTTCTTC.

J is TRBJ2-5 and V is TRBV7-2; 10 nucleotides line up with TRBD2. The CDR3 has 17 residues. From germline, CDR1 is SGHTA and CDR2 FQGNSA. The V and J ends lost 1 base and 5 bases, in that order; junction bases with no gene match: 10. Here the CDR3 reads CASSLGGAGGPFETQYF. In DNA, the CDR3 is TGTGCCAGCAGCTTAGGAGGAGCGGGAGGGCCCTTCGAGACCCAGTACTTC.

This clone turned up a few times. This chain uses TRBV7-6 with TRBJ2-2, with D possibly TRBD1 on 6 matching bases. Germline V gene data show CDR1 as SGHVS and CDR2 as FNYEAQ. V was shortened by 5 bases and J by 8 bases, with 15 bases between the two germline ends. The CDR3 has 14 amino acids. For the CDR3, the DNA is TGTGCCAGCAGCCAAGGCGGACAGCTTGGGGAGCTGTTTTTT. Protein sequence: CASSQGGQLGELFF.